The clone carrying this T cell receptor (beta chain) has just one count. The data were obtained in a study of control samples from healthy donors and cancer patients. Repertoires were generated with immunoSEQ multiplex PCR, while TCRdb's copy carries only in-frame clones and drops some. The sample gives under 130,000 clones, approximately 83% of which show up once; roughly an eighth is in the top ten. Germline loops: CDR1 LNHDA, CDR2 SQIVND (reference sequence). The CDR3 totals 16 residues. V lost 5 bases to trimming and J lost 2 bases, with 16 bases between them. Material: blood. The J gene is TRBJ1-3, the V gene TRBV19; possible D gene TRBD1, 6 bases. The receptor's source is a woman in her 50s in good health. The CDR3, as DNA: TGTGCCAGTAGTCCTCCAGGGGCTGAGGCTGGAAACACCATATATTTT. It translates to CASSPPGAEAGNTIYF.